This is a list of T cell receptor beta chains from one sample in a study of blood T cells in healthy people across ages. TCRdb reprocessed the 5' RACE reads with MiXCR, giving one entry per CDR3 protein. The sample shows 550,000 to 650,000 distinct CDR3 sequences, about 29% of them seen only once. The sample was also reused in another study, on T cells of mothers and their children.

Sequencing was performed on blood. Receptors originate from a boy between 2 and 10 years old in good health. Both conserved end residues are part of each CDR3. The D gene is left open where the match is weak. Some rows have no size entry. The others give once, few or many, or a class for an expanded clone.

V: TRBV12-3/TRBV12-4
D: .
size: .
J: TRBJ2-7
DNA: TGTGCCAGCAGTAACAGGGGGGGCCTCTACGAGCAGTACTTC
CDR3: CASSNRGGLYEQYF

V: TRBV5-4
D: .
size: .
J: TRBJ2-1
DNA: TGTGCCAGCAAGGAGAGCAACAATGAGCAGTTCTTC
CDR3: CASKESNNEQFF

V: TRBV9
D: .
size: .
J: TRBJ2-5
DNA: TGTGCCAGCAGCAAGGTGACGGGACAAGAGACCCAGTACTTC
CDR3: CASSKVTGQETQYF

V: TRBV20-1
D: .
size: few
J: TRBJ1-2
DNA: TGCAGTGCCGTCGCGAGGGGGGGGAAGCGGAATGGCTACACCTTC
CDR3: CSAVARGGKRNGYTF

V: TRBV7-6
D: .
size: .
J: TRBJ1-2
DNA: TGTGTCGCCGGGTCGGGGGCCCTTGGCTACACCTTC
CDR3: CVAGSGALGYTF

V: TRBV7-9
D: TRBD1
size: .
J: TRBJ2-1
DNA: TGTGCCAGCAGCCCCTACAGGGGAAGGAGCTCCTACAATGAGCAGTTCTTC
CDR3: CASSPYRGRSSYNEQFF

V: TRBV27
D: TRBD2
size: .
J: TRBJ2-3
DNA: TGTGCCAGCAGTTTAAATCCTCGCGGGAGAAGCACAGATACGCAGTATTTT
CDR3: CASSLNPRGRSTDTQYF

V: TRBV25-1
D: .
size: .
J: TRBJ2-1
DNA: TGTGCCAGCAGTGAACACAGGGGAGGTGAGCAGTTCTTC
CDR3: CASSEHRGGEQFF

V: TRBV12-3/TRBV12-4
D: .
size: .
J: TRBJ2-5
DNA: TGTGCCAGCAGTCCACAGGGAGCGACCCAGTACTTC
CDR3: CASSPQGATQYF

V: TRBV3-1
D: .
size: few
J: TRBJ2-1
DNA: TGTGCCAGCAGCCAGATACTCCCTGAGCAGTTCTTC
CDR3: CASSQILPEQFF

V: TRBV14
D: TRBD1
size: few
J: TRBJ2-4
DNA: TGTGCCAGCAGCCGAGGGGACAGGACCATTCAGTACTTC
CDR3: CASSRGDRTIQYF

V: TRBV27
D: TRBD1
size: .
J: TRBJ1-1
DNA: TGTGCCAGCAGTTTATCCACCCGGGGGGACAGGGCTTTCTTT
CDR3: CASSLSTRGDRAFF

V: TRBV29-1
D: TRBD2
size: few
J: TRBJ2-3
DNA: TGCAGCGTTGCTACGAGGACTAGGGCGCAGTATTTT
CDR3: CSVATRTRAQYF

V: TRBV7-9
D: TRBD1
size: few
J: TRBJ2-5
DNA: TGTGCCAGCAGCCAGGGGGAACTACTCCAAGAGACCCAGTACTTC
CDR3: CASSQGELLQETQYF

V: TRBV14
D: .
size: .
J: TRBJ2-1
DNA: TGTGCCAGCAGCCAAGGGGACTTCCGATCTTCCTACAATGAGCAGTTCTTC
CDR3: CASSQGDFRSSYNEQFF

V: TRBV7-2
D: .
size: few
J: TRBJ1-4
DNA: TGTGCCAGCAGCTTCCAGTCTGCAACTAATGAAAAACTGTTTTTT
CDR3: CASSFQSATNEKLFF

V: TRBV27
D: .
size: many
J: TRBJ2-7
DNA: TGTGCCAGCAGTTCTAGTCCCTACGAGCAGTACTTC
CDR3: CASSSSPYEQYF

V: TRBV12-3/TRBV12-4
D: .
size: .
J: TRBJ2-7
DNA: TGTGCCAGCACCGACTCGCCAGGTCGCAGCTCCTACGAGCAGTACTTC
CDR3: CASTDSPGRSSYEQYF

V: TRBV3-1
D: TRBD2
size: .
J: TRBJ2-3
DNA: TGTGCCAGCAGCCAAAAGAGGCCCGCGGGGGCAGATACGCAGTATTTT
CDR3: CASSQKRPAGADTQYF

V: TRBV5-6
D: TRBD2
size: once
J: TRBJ2-1
DNA: TGTGCCAGCAGCTTGTGGGGGGGGGTAGGGGACAATGAGCAGTTCTTC
CDR3: CASSLWGGVGDNEQFF

V: TRBV20-1
D: .
size: few
J: TRBJ1-1
DNA: TGCAGTGCTAGAGAAAGGGCTGAAGCTTTCTTT
CDR3: CSARERAEAFF

V: TRBV6-6
D: .
size: few
J: TRBJ1-1
DNA: TGTGCCAGCAGGGGATTTACAGGGAAGAGCACTGAAGCTTTCTTT
CDR3: CASRGFTGKSTEAFF

V: TRBV12-3/TRBV12-4
D: .
size: few
J: TRBJ1-1
DNA: TGTGCCAGCAGTTTAGAGGGAGAGGGGAACACTGAAGCTTTCTTT
CDR3: CASSLEGEGNTEAFF

V: TRBV7-9
D: TRBD2
size: .
J: TRBJ2-7
DNA: TGTGCCAGCAGCTTTGACTACGGGAGGAGCTACGAGCAGTACTTC
CDR3: CASSFDYGRSYEQYF

V: TRBV15
D: .
size: .
J: TRBJ2-7
DNA: TGTGCCACCAGCGTTGGGGGACACGAGCAGCACTTC
CDR3: CATSVGGHEQHF

V: TRBV4-3
D: TRBD1
size: .
J: TRBJ2-7
DNA: TGCGCCAGCAGCCACTTACAGGGGGCGGGCTACGAGCAGTACTTC
CDR3: CASSHLQGAGYEQYF

V: TRBV6-2/TRBV6-3
D: .
size: .
J: TRBJ2-2
DNA: TGTGCCAGCAGTTACTCGAAAGGAGACTCCGTAGGGCTCTTCGGGGAGCTGTTTTTT
CDR3: CASSYSKGDSVGLFGELFF

V: TRBV7-9
D: .
size: few
J: TRBJ2-6
DNA: TGTGCCAGCCCGGGGCCCTCTGGGGCCAACGTCCTGACTTTC
CDR3: CASPGPSGANVLTF

V: TRBV10-3
D: TRBD2
size: .
J: TRBJ2-1
DNA: TGTGCCATCGGCGACACTAGCGGGGGGTACAATGAGCAGTTCTTC
CDR3: CAIGDTSGGYNEQFF

V: TRBV21-1
D: .
size: .
J: TRBJ2-7
DNA: TGTGCCGAAAGGGACAGGGGGCACTACGAGCAGTACTTC
CDR3: CAERDRGHYEQYF

V: TRBV4-1
D: TRBD1
size: .
J: TRBJ2-2
DNA: TGCGCCAGCAGCCTCCCCGAGGTACTACAGGGGACGAACACCGGGGAGCTGTTTTTT
CDR3: CASSLPEVLQGTNTGELFF